A selection of T cell receptor beta chains follows, all from one sample in a study of T cell responses to AZD1222 COVID-19 vaccine. The data were produced by immunoSEQ multiplex PCR, yet TCRdb's version contains in-frame clones alone and is incomplete. The table has about 180,000 clones, 85% to 90% seen once. The sequenced sample was peripheral blood, obtained on day 0 of AZD1222 vaccination. These receptors came from an adult in good health. The CDR3 runs from the conserved cysteine through the conserved F or W. Fields, in order: CDR3 DNA, CDR3 protein, V gene, D gene, J gene, clone size. D genes are given only for firm matches. Clone size is not always given. Where it is, it says once, few, many or a class for expanded clones.

TGTGCCATCAGTGAGTTGGCAGGCTCTGGAAACACCATATATTTT,CAISELAGSGNTIYF,TRBV10-3,.,TRBJ1-3,.
TGTGCCAGCAGCCTGACAGAGAACACTGAAGCTTTCTTT,CASSLTENTEAFF,TRBV27,.,TRBJ1-1,.
TGTGCCAGCAACCCTAGCGGCACAACCTACAATGAGCAGTTCTTC,CASNPSGTTYNEQFF,TRBV9,TRBD2,TRBJ2-1,once
TGTGCCAGCAGTAGTCTATCCGGGACAGGGAATGAAAAACTGTTTTTT,CASSSLSGTGNEKLFF,TRBV7-9,TRBD1,TRBJ1-4,.
TGTGCCATCAGCCCGTTAGAATCTGGAAACACCATATATTTT,CAISPLESGNTIYF,TRBV10-3,.,TRBJ1-3,.
TGTGCCAGCAACTCGGCCGGTACTGAAGCTTTCTTT,CASNSAGTEAFF,TRBV7-9,.,TRBJ1-1,.
TGCGCCAGCAGCCAAGAATTAGGGGCTGGCTACACCTTC,CASSQELGAGYTF,TRBV4-1,.,TRBJ1-2,.
TGTGCCAGCAGTTATACAGAAGCAACTAATGAAAAACTGTTTTTT,CASSYTEATNEKLFF,TRBV6-6,.,TRBJ1-4,.
TGTGCCACCAGCAGAGGGACAGGGGTGGTAAACGAAAAACTGTTTTTT,CATSRGTGVVNEKLFF,TRBV15,TRBD1,TRBJ1-4,.
TGTGCCAGCAGTATTGGCGCGCTTGGCTACGAGCAGTACTTC,CASSIGALGYEQYF,TRBV28,.,TRBJ2-7,.
TGTGCCAGCAGCCGGAATGGGCAAGGCATTCAGTACTTC,CASSRNGQGIQYF,TRBV6-5,.,TRBJ2-4,once
TGTGCCAGCAGCCCCCGGACTGGAAGTTACACCGGGGAGCTGTTTTTT,CASSPRTGSYTGELFF,TRBV7-2,.,TRBJ2-2,.
TGTGCCACCCGACAGGGTCCTTACAATGAGCAGTTCTTC,CATRQGPYNEQFF,TRBV24-1,TRBD1,TRBJ2-1,.
TGTGCCAGCAGTCTAGACGGAGCCTATGGCTACACCTTC,CASSLDGAYGYTF,TRBV12-3/TRBV12-4,.,TRBJ1-2,.
TGTGCCATCAGTGAAGGGGGGGCTAGTTTACCCCTCCACTTT,CAISEGGASLPLHF,TRBV10-3,.,TRBJ1-6,.
TGCGCCAGCAGCCAGATAGACAGCCGTAATTCACCCCTCCACTTT,CASSQIDSRNSPLHF,TRBV4-3,.,TRBJ1-6,.
TGCGCCAGCAGCCAAGATACAGGGCCCAATCAGCCCCAGCATTTT,CASSQDTGPNQPQHF,TRBV4-3,.,TRBJ1-5,.
TGTGCCATCAGTAGGACAGGGGGAGAAGTGAACACTGAAGCTTTCTTT,CAISRTGGEVNTEAFF,TRBV10-3,TRBD1,TRBJ1-1,.
TGTGCCAGCAGTGACGGTAATAGCGGGAGTGGCGAGCAGTTCTTC,CASSDGNSGSGEQFF,TRBV2,TRBD2,TRBJ2-1,.
TGTGCCAGCATGGCGGGGCCCAATGAGCAGTTCTTC,CASMAGPNEQFF,TRBV28,.,TRBJ2-1,.
TGCGCCAGCAGCCCTCGGATAGCAGCCACCTACGAGCAGTACTTC,CASSPRIAATYEQYF,TRBV5-1,.,TRBJ2-7,.
TGTGCCAGCAGTTTCGTGGACCCATACAATGAGCAGTTCTTC,CASSFVDPYNEQFF,TRBV27,.,TRBJ2-1,few
TGTGCCAGCAGCCCGGCGGGATTGAACACTGAAGCTTTCTTT,CASSPAGLNTEAFF,TRBV7-9,.,TRBJ1-1,.
TGTGCCAGCAGTTCCCTCGGGGAGCAGTTCTTC,CASSSLGEQFF,TRBV27,.,TRBJ2-1,.
TGTGCCAGCTCACCAGGCAGGGCGACCGGCACAGATACGCAGTATTTT,CASSPGRATGTDTQYF,TRBV18,.,TRBJ2-3,.
TGTGCCATCAGGGGGGGATCGGGACGCAACTATGGCTACACCTTC,CAIRGGSGRNYGYTF,TRBV10-3,.,TRBJ1-2,.
TGTGCCAGCAGTTCCGAACAACTAGCCAAAAACATTCAGTACTTC,CASSSEQLAKNIQYF,TRBV6-2/TRBV6-3,.,TRBJ2-4,.